This TCR beta chain was identified during a study of T cell repertoires in cytomegalovirus infection. Study results and caveats: The ex vivo response showed dominance by HLA-C-restricted CMV-specific TCR beta clonotypes.

TCRdb reanalysed the reads using MiXCR and keeps one entry per CDR3 protein. The sample holds around 530,000 distinct CDR3 sequences; around 27% are singletons and the top ten take roughly 13%. Ten or more counts support this clonotype. Its matching antigen is unknown. V lost 5 bases, J lost 5 bases, and 12 bases lay in between. This CDR3 comprises 13 residues. Germline CDR1 is SGHTA and CDR2 is FQGNSA. The source material was PBMCs. The TCR comes from a human donor in good health (CMV status not recorded). Some clones in this sample may be carry-over from other donors' samples. This sequence joins TRBV7-2 and TRBJ2-5; D gene ambiguous. DNA of the CDR3: TGTGCCAGCAGCCCTGGACCCATGGAGACCCAGTACTTC. Translated, it gives CASSPGPMETQYF.